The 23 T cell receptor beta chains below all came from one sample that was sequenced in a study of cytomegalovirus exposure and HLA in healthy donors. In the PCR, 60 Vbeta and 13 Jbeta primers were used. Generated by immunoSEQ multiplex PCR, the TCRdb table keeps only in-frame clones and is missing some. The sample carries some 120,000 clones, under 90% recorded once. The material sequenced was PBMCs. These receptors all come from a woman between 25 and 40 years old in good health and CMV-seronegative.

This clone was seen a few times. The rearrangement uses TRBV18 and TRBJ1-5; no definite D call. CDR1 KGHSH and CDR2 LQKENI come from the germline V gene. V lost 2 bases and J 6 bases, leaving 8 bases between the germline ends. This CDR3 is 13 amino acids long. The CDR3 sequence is CASSPEGAQPQHF. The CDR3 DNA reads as TGTGCCAGCTCACCAGAGGGTGCTCAGCCCCAGCATTTT.

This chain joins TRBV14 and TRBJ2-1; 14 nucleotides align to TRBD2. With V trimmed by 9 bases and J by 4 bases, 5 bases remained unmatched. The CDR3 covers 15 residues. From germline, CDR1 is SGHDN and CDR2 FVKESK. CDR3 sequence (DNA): TGTGCCAGTGGGACTAGCGGGAGAATTTACAATGAGCAGTTCTTC. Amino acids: CASGTSGRIYNEQFF.

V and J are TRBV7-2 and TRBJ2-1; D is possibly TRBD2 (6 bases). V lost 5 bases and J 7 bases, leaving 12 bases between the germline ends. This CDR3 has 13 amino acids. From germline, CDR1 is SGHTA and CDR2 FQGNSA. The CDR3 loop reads CASSLTSFNEQFF. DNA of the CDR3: TGTGCCAGCAGCCTAACTAGCTTTAATGAGCAGTTCTTC.

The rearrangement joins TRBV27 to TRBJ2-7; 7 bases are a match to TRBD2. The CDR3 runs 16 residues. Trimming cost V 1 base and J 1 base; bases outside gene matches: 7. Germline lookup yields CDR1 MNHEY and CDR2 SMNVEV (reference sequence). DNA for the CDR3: TGTGCCAGCAGTTTATGGCCTAGCGGCCCTTCCTACGAGCAGTACTTC. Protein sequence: CASSLWPSGPSYEQYF.

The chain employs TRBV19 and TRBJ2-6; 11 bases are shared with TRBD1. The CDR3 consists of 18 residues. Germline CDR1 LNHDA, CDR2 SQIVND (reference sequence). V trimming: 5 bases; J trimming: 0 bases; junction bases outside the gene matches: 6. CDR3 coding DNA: TGTGCCAGTAGTCCCGGGACAGGGGGTTTCTCTGGGGCCAACGTCCTGACTTTC. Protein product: CASSPGTGGFSGANVLTF.

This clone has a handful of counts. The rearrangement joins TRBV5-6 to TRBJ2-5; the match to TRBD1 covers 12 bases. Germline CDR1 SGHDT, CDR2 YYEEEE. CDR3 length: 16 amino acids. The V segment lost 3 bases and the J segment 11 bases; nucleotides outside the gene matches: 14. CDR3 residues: CASSWAGGTGGGEQYF. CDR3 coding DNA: TGTGCCAGCAGCTGGGCCGGCGGGACAGGGGGCGGAGAGCAGTACTTC.

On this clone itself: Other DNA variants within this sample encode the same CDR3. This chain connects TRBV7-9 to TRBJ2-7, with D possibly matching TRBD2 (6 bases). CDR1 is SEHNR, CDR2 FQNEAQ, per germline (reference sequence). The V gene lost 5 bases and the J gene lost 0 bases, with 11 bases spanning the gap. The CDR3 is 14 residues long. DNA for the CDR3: TGTGCCAGCAGCCCACCGACTAGCTCCTACGAGCAGTACTTC. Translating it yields CASSPPTSSYEQYF.

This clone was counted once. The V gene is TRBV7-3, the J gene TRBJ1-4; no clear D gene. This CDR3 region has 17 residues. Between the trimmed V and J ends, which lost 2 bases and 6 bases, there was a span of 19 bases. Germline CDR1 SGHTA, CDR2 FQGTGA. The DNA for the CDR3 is TGTGCCAGCAGCTTATACGGACTGCAGAGCTCAGATGAAAAACTGTTTTTT. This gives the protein CASSLYGLQSSDEKLFF.

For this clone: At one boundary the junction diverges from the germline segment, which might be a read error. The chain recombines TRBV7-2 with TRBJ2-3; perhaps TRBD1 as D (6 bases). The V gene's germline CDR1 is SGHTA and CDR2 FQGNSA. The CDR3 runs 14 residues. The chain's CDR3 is CAGRRTASGDTQYF. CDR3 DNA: TGTGCCGGCAGAAGGACAGCGTCAGGAGATACGCAGTATTTT.

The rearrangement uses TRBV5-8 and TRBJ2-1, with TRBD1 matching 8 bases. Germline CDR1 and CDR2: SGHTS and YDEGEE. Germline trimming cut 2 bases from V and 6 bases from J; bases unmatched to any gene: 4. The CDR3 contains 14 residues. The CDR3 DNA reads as TGTGCCAGCAGCTTTCTGCAGGGGGCCAATGAGCAGTTCTTC. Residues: CASSFLQGANEQFF.

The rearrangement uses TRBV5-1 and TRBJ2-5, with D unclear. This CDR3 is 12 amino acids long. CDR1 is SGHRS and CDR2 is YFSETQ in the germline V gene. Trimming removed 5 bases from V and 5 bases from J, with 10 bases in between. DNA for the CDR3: TGCGCCAGCAGTGTGGAAGCGGAGACCCAGTACTTC. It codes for CASSVEAETQYF. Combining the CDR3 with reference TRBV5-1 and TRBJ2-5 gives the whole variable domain KAGVTQTPRYLIKTRGQQVTLSCSPISGHRSVSWYQQTPGQGLQFLFEYFSETQRNKGNFPGRFSGRQFSNSRSEMNVSTLELGDSALYLCASSVEAETQYFGPGTRLLVL.

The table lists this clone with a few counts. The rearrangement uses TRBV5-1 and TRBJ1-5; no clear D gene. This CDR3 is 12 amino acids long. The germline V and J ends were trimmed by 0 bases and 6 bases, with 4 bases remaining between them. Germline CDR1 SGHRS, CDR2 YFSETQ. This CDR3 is CASSLDGQPQHF. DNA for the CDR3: TGCGCCAGCAGCTTGGACGGTCAGCCCCAGCATTTT. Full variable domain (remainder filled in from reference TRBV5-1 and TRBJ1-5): KAGVTQTPRYLIKTRGQQVTLSCSPISGHRSVSWYQQTPGQGLQFLFEYFSETQRNKGNFPGRFSGRQFSNSRSEMNVSTLELGDSALYLCASSLDGQPQHFGDGTRLSIL.

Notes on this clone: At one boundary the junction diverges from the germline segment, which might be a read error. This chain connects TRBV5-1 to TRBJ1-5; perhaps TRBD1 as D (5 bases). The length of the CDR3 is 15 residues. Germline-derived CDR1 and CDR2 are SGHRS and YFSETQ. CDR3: CASRLGIQGNQPQHF. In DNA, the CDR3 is TGCGCCAGCAGGTTGGGTATTCAGGGTAACCAGCCCCAGCATTTT. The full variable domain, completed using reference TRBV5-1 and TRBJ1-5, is KAGVTQTPRYLIKTRGQQVTLSCSPISGHRSVSWYQQTPGQGLQFLFEYFSETQRNKGNFPGRFSGRQFSNSRSEMNVSTLELGDSALYLCASRLGIQGNQPQHFGDGTRLSIL.

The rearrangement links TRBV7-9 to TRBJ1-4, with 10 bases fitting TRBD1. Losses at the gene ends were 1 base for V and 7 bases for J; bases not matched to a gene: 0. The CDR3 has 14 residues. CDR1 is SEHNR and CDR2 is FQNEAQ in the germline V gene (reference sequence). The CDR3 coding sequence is TGTGCCAGCAGCTTAGGGACAGGGGGTGAAAAACTGTTTTTT. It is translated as CASSLGTGGEKLFF. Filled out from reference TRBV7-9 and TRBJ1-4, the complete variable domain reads DTGVSQNPRHKITKRGQNVTFRCDPISEHNRLYWYRQTLGQGPEFLTYFQNEAQLEKSRLLSDRFSAERPKGSFSTLEIQRTEQGDSAMYLCASSLGTGGEKLFFGSGTQLSVL.

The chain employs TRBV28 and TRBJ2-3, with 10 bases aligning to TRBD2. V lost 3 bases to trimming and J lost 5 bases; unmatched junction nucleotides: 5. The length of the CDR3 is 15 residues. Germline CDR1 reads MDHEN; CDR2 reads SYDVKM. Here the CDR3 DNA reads TGTGCCAGCAGTTTGAGCGGGAGGGAAGAAGATACGCAGTATTTT. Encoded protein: CASSLSGREEDTQYF.

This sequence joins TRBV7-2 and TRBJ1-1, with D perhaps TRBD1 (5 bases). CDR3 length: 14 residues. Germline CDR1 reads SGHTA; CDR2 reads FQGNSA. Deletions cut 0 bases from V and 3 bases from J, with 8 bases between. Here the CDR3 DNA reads TGTGCCAGCAGCTTAGCCAGCAGGGACACTGAAGCTTTCTTT. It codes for CASSLASRDTEAFF.

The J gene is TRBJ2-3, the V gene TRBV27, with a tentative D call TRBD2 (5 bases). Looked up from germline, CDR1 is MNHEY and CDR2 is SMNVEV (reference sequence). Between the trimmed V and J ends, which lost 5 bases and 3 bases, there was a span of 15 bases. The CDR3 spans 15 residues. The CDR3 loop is CASSIALATTDTQYF. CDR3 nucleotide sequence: TGTGCCAGCAGTATCGCCCTAGCAACGACAGATACGCAGTATTTT.

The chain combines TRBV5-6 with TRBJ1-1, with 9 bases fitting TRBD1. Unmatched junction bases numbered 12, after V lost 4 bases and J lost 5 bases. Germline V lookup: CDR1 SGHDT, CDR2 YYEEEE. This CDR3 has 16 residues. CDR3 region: CASSPGQGGARTEAFF. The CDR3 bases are TGTGCCAGCAGCCCGGGACAGGGCGGCGCAAGAACTGAAGCTTTCTTT.

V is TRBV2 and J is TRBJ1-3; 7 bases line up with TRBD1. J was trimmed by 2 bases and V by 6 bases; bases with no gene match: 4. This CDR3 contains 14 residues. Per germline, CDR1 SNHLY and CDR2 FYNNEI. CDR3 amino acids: CASSATGTGNTIYF. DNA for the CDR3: TGTGCCAGCAGCGCGACAGGGACTGGAAACACCATATATTTT.

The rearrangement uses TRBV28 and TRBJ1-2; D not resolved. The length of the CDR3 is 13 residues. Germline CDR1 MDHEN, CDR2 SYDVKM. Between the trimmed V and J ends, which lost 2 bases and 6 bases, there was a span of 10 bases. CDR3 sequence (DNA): TGTGCCAGCAGTTTAGGGGAGTATAATGGCTACACCTTC. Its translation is CASSLGEYNGYTF.

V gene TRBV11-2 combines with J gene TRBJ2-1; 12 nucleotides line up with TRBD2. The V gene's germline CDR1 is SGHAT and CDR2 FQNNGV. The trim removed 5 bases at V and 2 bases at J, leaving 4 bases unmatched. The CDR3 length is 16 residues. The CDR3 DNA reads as TGTGCCAGCAGCCCCCGGACTAGCGGGACCTACAATGAGCAGTTCTTC. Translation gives CASSPRTSGTYNEQFF.

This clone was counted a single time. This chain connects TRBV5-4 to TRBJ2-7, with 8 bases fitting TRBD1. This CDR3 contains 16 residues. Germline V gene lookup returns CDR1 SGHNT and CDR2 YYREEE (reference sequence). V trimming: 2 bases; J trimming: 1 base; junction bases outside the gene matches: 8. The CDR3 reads CASSFGQGERSYEQYF. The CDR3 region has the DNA TGTGCCAGCAGCTTTGGACAGGGTGAGCGATCCTACGAGCAGTACTTC.

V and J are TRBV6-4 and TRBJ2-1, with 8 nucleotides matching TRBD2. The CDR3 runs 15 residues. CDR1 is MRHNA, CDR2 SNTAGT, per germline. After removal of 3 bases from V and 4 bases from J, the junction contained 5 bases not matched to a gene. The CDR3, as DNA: TGTGCCAGCAGTGATAAACTAGCGGCATACAATGAGCAGTTCTTC. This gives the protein CASSDKLAAYNEQFF.